This is a list of T cell receptor beta chains from one sample in a study of blood T cell repertoires in COVID-19. The assay was immunoSEQ multiplex PCR, and TCRdb's table has in-frame clones only and misses some. The sample holds approximately 220,000 clones; around 89% are singletons and the top ten take about 14%. The sample consisted of PBMCs or T cells enriched from blood (not recorded which). Every receptor here comes from a man aged 30 to 39 who had been exposed to COVID-19. The CDR3 runs from the conserved cysteine through the conserved F or W. A D gene is named only where the DNA matches it firmly. Clone size is shown for a subset of rows, as once, few, many or a class of expanded clone.

clone size | D gene | CDR3 length | J gene | V gene | CDR3 DNA | CDR3 protein
NA | TRBD1 | 18 | TRBJ2-7 | TRBV18 | TGTGCCAGCTCACCTACCCGAGGGGGGACAGGGTTTTTCCACGAGCAGTACTTC | CASSPTRGGTGFFHEQYF
NA | NA | 14 | TRBJ2-3 | TRBV9 | TGTGCCAGCAGCGGGTTCCTATACACAGATACGCAGTATTTT | CASSGFLYTDTQYF
NA | NA | 14 | TRBJ2-5 | TRBV3-1/TRBV3-2 | TGTGCCAGCAGCCCAGGAGGGGGGGTCGAGACCCAGTACTTC | CASSPGGGVETQYF
NA | TRBD1 | 15 | TRBJ2-4 | TRBV4-1 | TGCGCCAGCAGCCAAGCCGGGACAGGGAGTGACATTCAGTACTTC | CASSQAGTGSDIQYF
NA | TRBD2 | 16 | TRBJ2-7 | TRBV7-2 | TGTGCCAGCAGCATAATAGGGGGAGCGGGGGCCTACGAGCAGTACTTC | CASSIIGGAGAYEQYF
NA | TRBD1 | 15 | TRBJ2-7 | TRBV4-2 | TGTGCCAGCAGCCAAGACGGGACAGGGGCCAACGAGCAGTACTTC | CASSQDGTGANEQYF
NA | TRBD1 | 15 | TRBJ1-1 | TRBV11-3 | TGTGCCAGCAGCTTAGAAACAGGGGGCCACGGTGAAGCTTTCTTT | CASSLETGGHGEAFF
NA | TRBD1 | 18 | TRBJ1-4 | TRBV5-4 | TGTGCCAGCAGCCGACCGGGACAGGGGAGAACAACTAATGAAAAACTGTTTTTT | CASSRPGQGRTTNEKLFF
NA | TRBD1 | 11 | TRBJ1-2 | TRBV6-5 | TGTGCCACAACAGGGGGCGGTGGCTACACCTTC | CATTGGGGYTF
once | NA | 11 | TRBJ1-1 | TRBV21-1 | TGTGCCAGCAGCAGGGTACAGAAAGCTTTCTTT | CASSRVQKAFF
few | NA | 13 | TRBJ1-1 | TRBV6-5 | TGTGCCAGCACCCCCAGGGTCGAGACTGAAGCTTTCTTT | CASTPRVETEAFF
NA | TRBD1 | 18 | TRBJ1-1 | TRBV5-5 | TGTGCCAGCAGTTCGGAATTCCGGGACAGGGGTATGAACACTGAAGCTTTCTTT | CASSSEFRDRGMNTEAFF
NA | NA | 13 | TRBJ2-7 | TRBV15 | TGTGCCACCAGCAGAGCAAGAGGAGACGAGCAGTACTTC | CATSRARGDEQYF
NA | NA | 15 | TRBJ2-3 | TRBV7-6 | TGTGCCAGCAGCTTAGCGGACTTCAACACAGATACGCAGTATTTT | CASSLADFNTDTQYF
once | NA | 13 | TRBJ1-2 | TRBV11-2 | TGTGCCAGCAGCTTAACAGGGCGACATGGCTACACCTTC | CASSLTGRHGYTF
NA | TRBD1 | 16 | TRBJ1-1 | TRBV4-2 | TGTGCCAGCAGCCAGGACAGGGGGGGCGTGAACACTGAAGCTTTCTTT | CASSQDRGGVNTEAFF
NA | TRBD1 | 15 | TRBJ1-2 | TRBV5-1 | TGCGCCAGCAGCTCCCGGGCGGGACAGGGAGGTGGCTACACCTTC | CASSSRAGQGGGYTF
NA | TRBD2 | 16 | TRBJ2-3 | TRBV5-1 | TGCGCCAGCAGCTTGGCCGGGGGGGCTAGCACAGATACGCAGTATTTT | CASSLAGGASTDTQYF
NA | NA | 14 | TRBJ1-6 | TRBV4-1 | TGCGCCAGCAGCCAAGATCGGGGGAATTCACCCCTCCACTTT | CASSQDRGNSPLHF
NA | TRBD1 | 14 | TRBJ1-2 | TRBV4-3 | TGCGCCAGCAGCCAAGCGGGACAGGGATACGGCTACACCTTC | CASSQAGQGYGYTF
NA | NA | 15 | TRBJ1-1 | TRBV6-5 | TGTGCCAGTAGTTACGAGAGGGAAATGAGCACTGAAGCTTTCTTT | CASSYEREMSTEAFF
NA | TRBD2 | 16 | TRBJ2-3 | TRBV7-2 | TGTGCCAGCAGCAGGGGCGGGGGGGCGATTACAGATACGCAGTATTTT | CASSRGGGAITDTQYF
NA | TRBD2 | 16 | TRBJ2-5 | TRBV5-4 | TGTGCCAGCAGCTTGGTAGCGGGGAGATACCAAGAGACCCAGTACTTC | CASSLVAGRYQETQYF
NA | TRBD1 | 14 | TRBJ2-3 | TRBV4-3 | TGCGCCAGCAGCCTCGACAGGGCCGCAGATACGCAGTATTTT | CASSLDRAADTQYF
NA | NA | 16 | TRBJ2-1 | TRBV19 | TGTGCCAGTAGAAATGTAGGGGCGCGGGACCGAAATGAGCAGTTCTTC | CASRNVGARDRNEQFF
NA | TRBD2 | 16 | TRBJ2-5 | TRBV18 | TGTGCCAGCTCACCCGGGACTAGCGCACAACAAGAGACCCAGTACTTC | CASSPGTSAQQETQYF
NA | NA | 14 | TRBJ1-2 | TRBV30 | TGTGCCGGGGGGGGCGTTCCACCAAACTATGGCTACACCTTC | CAGGGVPPNYGYTF